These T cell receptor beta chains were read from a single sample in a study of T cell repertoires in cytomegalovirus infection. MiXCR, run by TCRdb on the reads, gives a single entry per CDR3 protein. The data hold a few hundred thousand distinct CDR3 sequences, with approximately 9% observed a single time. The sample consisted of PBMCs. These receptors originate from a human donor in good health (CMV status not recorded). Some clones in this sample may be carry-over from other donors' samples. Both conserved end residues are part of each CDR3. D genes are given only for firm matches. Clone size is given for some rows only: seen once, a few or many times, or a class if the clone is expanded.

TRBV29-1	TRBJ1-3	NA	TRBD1	CSVENRDRESGNTIYF	TGCAGCGTTGAAAATCGGGACAGGGAAAGTGGAAACACCATATATTTT
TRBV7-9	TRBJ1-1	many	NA	CASIKTDTNTEAFF	TGTGCCAGCATCAAGACAGATACGAACACTGAAGCTTTCTTT
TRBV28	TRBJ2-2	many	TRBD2	CASSPGTSGGAGGELFF	TGTGCCAGCAGTCCGGGGACTAGCGGGGGGGCCGGCGGGGAGCTGTTTTTT
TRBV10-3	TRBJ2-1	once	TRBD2	CAIRTSGYNEQFF	TGTGCCATCCGGACTAGCGGATACAATGAGCAGTTCTTC
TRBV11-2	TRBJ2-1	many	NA	CASSPRRAGSGEQFF	TGTGCCAGCAGCCCTCGGAGGGCCGGTTCCGGAGAGCAGTTCTTC
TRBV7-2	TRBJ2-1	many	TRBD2	CASGLAGGPLYEQFF	TGTGCCAGCGGTTTAGCGGGGGGCCCCCTCTATGAGCAGTTCTTC
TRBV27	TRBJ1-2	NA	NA	CASSTGLPYGYTF	TGTGCCAGCAGTACAGGATTACCCTATGGCTACACCTTC
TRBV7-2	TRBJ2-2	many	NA	CASSLSFRTGELFF	TGTGCCAGCAGTCTGTCGTTCCGCACCGGGGAGCTGTTTTTT
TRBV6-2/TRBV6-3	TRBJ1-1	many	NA	CASSTTLQGNTEAFF	TGTGCCAGCAGTACCACCTTACAGGGGAACACTGAAGCTTTCTTT
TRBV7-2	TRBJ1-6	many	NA	CASSLAGPGSYNSPLHF	TGTGCCAGCAGCTTGGCAGGGCCGGGCTCCTATAATTCACCCCTCCACTTT
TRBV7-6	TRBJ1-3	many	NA	CASSQTVNSGNTIYF	TGTGCCAGCAGTCAAACAGTGAACTCTGGAAACACCATATATTTT
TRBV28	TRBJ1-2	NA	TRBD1	CASSLGTGGYYGYTF	TGTGCCAGCAGTTTAGGGACAGGGGGATACTATGGCTACACCTTC
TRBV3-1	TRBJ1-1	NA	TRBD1	CASSRREGASEAFF	TGTGCCAGCAGCCGGCGAGAGGGGGCCTCTGAAGCTTTCTTT
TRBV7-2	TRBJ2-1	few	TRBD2	CASSLPAGPLDEQFF	TGTGCCAGCAGCTTACCAGCGGGACCCTTGGATGAGCAGTTCTTC
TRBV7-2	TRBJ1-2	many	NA	CASSLYQDGFYTNYGYTF	TGTGCCAGCAGCTTATACCAGGACGGTTTCTATACTAACTATGGCTACACCTTC
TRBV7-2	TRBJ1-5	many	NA	CASSSGIGGQPQHF	TGTGCCAGCAGCTCCGGGATTGGGGGGCAGCCCCAGCATTTT
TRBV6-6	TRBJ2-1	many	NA	CASRNLPSGVFLSNEQFF	TGTGCCAGCCGCAACTTGCCTTCAGGGGTCTTTCTGAGCAATGAGCAGTTCTTC
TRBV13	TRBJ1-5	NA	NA	CASSLGRAYSNQPQHF	TGTGCCAGCAGCTTAGGCAGGGCTTATAGCAATCAGCCCCAGCATTTT
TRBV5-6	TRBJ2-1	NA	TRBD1	CASSFLGQGYNEQFF	TGTGCCAGCAGCTTCCTGGGACAGGGTTACAATGAGCAGTTCTTC
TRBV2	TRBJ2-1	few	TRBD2	CTTKREFDEQFF	TGTACGACCAAGCGGGAGTTTGATGAGCAGTTCTTC
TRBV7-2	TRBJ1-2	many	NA	CASKIGNYGYTF	TGTGCCAGCAAGATAGGCAACTATGGCTACACCTTC
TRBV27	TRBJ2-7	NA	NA	CASSTREGDYEQYF	TGTGCCAGCAGTACCCGGGAAGGGGACTACGAGCAGTACTTC
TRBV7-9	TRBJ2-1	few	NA	CASSLLHYNEQFF	TGTGCCAGCAGCTTATTACACTACAATGAGCAGTTCTTC
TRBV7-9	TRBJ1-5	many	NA	CASSLEAQPQHF	TGTGCCAGCAGCCTGGAGGCTCAGCCCCAGCATTTT
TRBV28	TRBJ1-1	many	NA	CASRTGPQITEAFF	TGTGCCAGCAGGACGGGCCCCCAGATCACTGAAGCTTTCTTT
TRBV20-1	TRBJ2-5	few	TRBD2	CSARDGAGGQETQYF	TGCAGTGCTAGAGATGGGGCGGGGGGCCAAGAGACCCAGTACTTC
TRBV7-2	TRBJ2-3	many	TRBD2	CASSFTGLVADTQYF	TGTGCCAGCAGCTTTACGGGACTAGTAGCAGATACGCAGTATTTT
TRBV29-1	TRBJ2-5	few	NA	CSVVLGKGETQYF	TGCAGCGTTGTATTGGGGAAGGGGGAGACCCAGTACTTC
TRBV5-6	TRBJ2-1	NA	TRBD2	CASSLRTGGAPFEQFF	TGTGCCAGCAGCTTAAGGACGGGAGGTGCCCCGTTTGAGCAGTTCTTC
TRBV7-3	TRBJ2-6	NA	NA	CASGGNSGANVLTF	TGTGCCAGCGGGGGAAACTCTGGGGCCAACGTCCTGACTTTC
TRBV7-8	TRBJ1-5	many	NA	CASSLALGSNQPQHF	TGTGCCAGCAGCTTAGCGCTAGGCAGCAATCAGCCCCAGCATTTT
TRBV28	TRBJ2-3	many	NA	CASSLVGSTDTQYF	TGTGCCAGCAGTTTAGTCGGCAGCACAGATACGCAGTATTTT
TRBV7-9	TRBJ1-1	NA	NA	CASSLGADMVAFF	TGTGCCAGCAGCTTAGGGGCCGACATGGTCGCTTTCTTT
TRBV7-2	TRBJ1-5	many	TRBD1	CASSLQGDHQPQHF	TGTGCCAGCAGCCTACAGGGGGATCATCAGCCCCAGCATTTT
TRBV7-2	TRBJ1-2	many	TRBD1	CASSPRQGAVYGYTF	TGTGCCAGCAGCCCGAGACAGGGGGCGGTCTATGGCTACACCTTC
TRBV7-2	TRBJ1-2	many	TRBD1	CASSFRQGPTYGYTF	TGTGCCAGCAGCTTCCGACAGGGACCGACCTATGGCTACACCTTC
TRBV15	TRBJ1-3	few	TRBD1	CATSRETGAGNTIYF	TGTGCCACCAGCAGGGAGACAGGGGCTGGAAACACCATATATTTT
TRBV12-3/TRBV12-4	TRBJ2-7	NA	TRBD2	CASSQTSGRASEQYF	TGTGCCAGCAGCCAGACTAGCGGGAGGGCCAGCGAGCAGTACTTC
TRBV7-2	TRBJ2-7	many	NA	CASSYASYEQYF	TGTGCCAGCAGCTATGCAAGCTACGAGCAGTACTTC
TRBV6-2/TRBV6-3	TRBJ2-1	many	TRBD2	CAGRPGGSINEQFF	TGTGCCGGCCGACCAGGCGGGAGTATCAATGAGCAGTTCTTC
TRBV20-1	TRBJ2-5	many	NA	CSANPTSLDRAETQYF	TGCAGTGCTAACCCTACCTCTTTGGACAGAGCAGAGACCCAGTACTTC
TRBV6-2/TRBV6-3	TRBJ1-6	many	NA	CASTTTVDSPLHF	TGTGCCAGCACCACCACGGTTGACTCACCCCTCCACTTT
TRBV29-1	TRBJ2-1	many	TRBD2	CSVEGLAGNTLNNEQFF	TGCAGCGTTGAAGGACTAGCGGGGAACACCTTAAACAATGAGCAGTTCTTC
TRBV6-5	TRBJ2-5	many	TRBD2	CASRRGTETQYF	TGTGCCAGCCGGCGGGGGACGGAGACCCAGTACTTC
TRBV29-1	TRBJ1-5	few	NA	CSVEVSLGRGPQHF	TGCAGCGTTGAAGTTTCCCTCGGCCGAGGGCCCCAGCATTTT
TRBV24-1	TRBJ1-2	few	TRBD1	CATSDPSLGQGSGYTF	TGTGCCACCAGTGACCCGTCACTGGGACAGGGAAGTGGCTACACCTTC
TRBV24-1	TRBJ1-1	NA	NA	CATSDSGGGNTEAFF	TGTGCCACCAGTGATTCGGGCGGGGGGAACACTGAAGCTTTCTTT
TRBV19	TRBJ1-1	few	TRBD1	CASSLSSGTWRGLNTEAFF	TGTGCCAGTAGTCTCTCTTCGGGGACGTGGAGGGGGCTGAACACTGAAGCTTTCTTT
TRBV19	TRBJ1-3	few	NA	CASSMVARSGNTIYF	TGTGCCAGTAGTATGGTAGCACGCTCTGGAAACACCATATATTTT
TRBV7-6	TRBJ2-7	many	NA	CASSFFKGLKSYEQYF	TGTGCCAGCAGCTTTTTTAAGGGGCTCAAGTCCTACGAGCAGTACTTC
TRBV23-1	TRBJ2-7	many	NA	CASSQSTLPLGGEQYF	TGCGCCAGCAGTCAATCCACCCTCCCTCTGGGCGGCGAGCAGTACTTC
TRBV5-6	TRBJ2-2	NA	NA	CASSLEGGINTGELFF	TGTGCCAGCAGCTTGGAGGGGGGGATTAACACCGGGGAGCTGTTTTTT
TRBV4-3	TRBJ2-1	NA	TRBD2	CASGIAGIYNEQFF	TGCGCCAGCGGGATAGCGGGGATATACAATGAGCAGTTCTTC
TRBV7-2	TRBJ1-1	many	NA	CASSSIGLPRETEAFF	TGTGCCAGCAGCTCAATAGGTCTCCCCAGGGAAACTGAAGCTTTCTTT
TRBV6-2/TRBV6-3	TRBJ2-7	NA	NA	CASKKVSGIYEQYF	TGTGCCAGCAAGAAGGTTTCGGGAATCTACGAGCAGTACTTC
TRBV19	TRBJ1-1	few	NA	CASSPEVPNTEAFF	TGTGCCAGTAGTCCGGAGGTACCGAACACTGAAGCTTTCTTT
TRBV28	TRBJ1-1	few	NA	CASSLGQQGGTEAFF	TGTGCCAGCAGTTTAGGCCAACAGGGAGGGACTGAAGCTTTCTTT
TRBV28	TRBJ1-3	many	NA	CASSLSGRRNTIYF	TGTGCCAGCAGTTTATCGGGGAGGAGAAACACCATATATTTT
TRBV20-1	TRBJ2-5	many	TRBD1	CSARPGQGVGETQYF	TGCAGTGCTAGACCGGGACAGGGCGTTGGGGAGACCCAGTACTTC
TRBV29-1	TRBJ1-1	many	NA	CSVEDDNTEAFF	TGCAGCGTTGAAGACGACAACACTGAAGCTTTCTTT